This T cell receptor beta chain was identified during a study of blood T cell repertoires in COVID-19. Authors' methods: From reference gene primer amplification, estimates of nucleated cell counts were derived. Assay used: immunoSEQ multiplex PCR; TCRdb lists only in-frame clones, some missing. V and J calls and clone size are copied from that table; D and trimming were computed from the DNA. The data show about 190,000 clones, about 77% seen once. Germline loops: CDR1 SGHVS, CDR2 FQNEAQ. The germline V and J ends were trimmed by 0 bases and 2 bases, with 5 bases remaining between them. The length of the CDR3 is 13 residues.

This sequence originates from an elderly woman with active or convalescent COVID-19. The J gene is TRBJ2-7, the V gene TRBV7-8, with a weak D call TRBD2 (5 bases). The sequenced material came from peripheral blood. The CDR3 reads CASSLAGAYEQYF. CDR3 sequence (DNA): TGTGCCAGCAGCTTAGCCGGGGCCTACGAGCAGTACTTC.